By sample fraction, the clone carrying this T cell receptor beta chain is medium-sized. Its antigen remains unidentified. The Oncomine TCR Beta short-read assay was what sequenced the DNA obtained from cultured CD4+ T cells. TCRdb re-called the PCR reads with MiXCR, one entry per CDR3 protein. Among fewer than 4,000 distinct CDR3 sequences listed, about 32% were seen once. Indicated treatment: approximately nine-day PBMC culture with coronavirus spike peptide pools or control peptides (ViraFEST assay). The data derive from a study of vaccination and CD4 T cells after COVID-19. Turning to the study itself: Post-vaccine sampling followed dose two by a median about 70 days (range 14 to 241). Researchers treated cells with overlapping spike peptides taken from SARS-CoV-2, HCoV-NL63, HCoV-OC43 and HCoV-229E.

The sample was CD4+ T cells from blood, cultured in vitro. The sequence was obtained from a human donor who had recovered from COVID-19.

CDR3 bases: TGTGCCGCGGACGGTCGAAATGGCTACACCTTC. This gives the protein CAADGRNGYTF. The chain uses TRBV30 and TRBJ1-2; D remains unclear. The ends were cut back, 8 bases at V and 6 bases at J, with 13 bases in the middle. From germline, CDR1 is GTSNPN and CDR2 SVGIG (reference sequence). This CDR3 contains 11 residues.